The 21 T cell receptor beta chains presented below share a single source sample, sequenced in a study of beta chain features in type 1 diabetes. Investigators reverse transcribed all isolated RNA, so they sequenced expressed TCRB transcripts. Assay used: immunoSEQ multiplex PCR; TCRdb lists only in-frame clones, some missing. The sample records 350,000 to 450,000 clones, roughly 12% being singletons. General study points: Among patients with Type 1 diabetes, TCRB CDR3s were moderately but significantly shorter in every one of the four CD4+ subsets.

For these TCRs, the target antigens are not known. The source material was naive CD4+ T cells from blood. The source is a woman aged 18-29 years with type 1 diabetes.

V usage is TRBV7-2 and J usage is TRBJ2-1, with D tentatively TRBD1 (7 bases). The V gene's germline CDR1 is SGHTA and CDR2 FQGNSA. The CDR3 is 15 amino acids. The V end was cut by 5 bases, the J end by 8 bases, with 19 bases between. The CDR3 reads CASSPQGGGSHEQFF. The DNA for the CDR3 is TGTGCCAGCAGCCCCCAGGGGGGAGGATCCCATGAGCAGTTCTTC. The full variable domain, with the rest looked up from reference TRBV7-2 and TRBJ2-1, is GAGVSQSPSNKVTEKGKDVELRCDPISGHTALYWYRQSLGQGLEFLIYFQGNSAPDKSGLPSDRFSAERTGGSVSTLTIQRTQQEDSAVYLCASSPQGGGSHEQFFGPGTRLTVL.

V gene TRBV14 combines with J gene TRBJ2-2, with D uncertain. Per germline, CDR1 SGHDN and CDR2 FVKESK. Trimming shortened V by 2 bases and J by 2 bases, and 9 bases separated the two germline ends. This CDR3 contains 15 residues. In nucleotides, the CDR3 is TGTGCCAGCAGCCAATATGGCGGAAACACCGGGGAGCTGTTTTTT. Translation gives CASSQYGGNTGELFF.

Points on this clone: Within the sample, other DNA sequences also encode this same CDR3. The genes are TRBV6-5 and TRBJ2-7; 7 bases align to TRBD1. This CDR3 comprises 14 residues. V gave up 2 bases and J gave up 1 base; unmatched junction bases: 2. The germline V gene has CDR1 MNHEY and CDR2 SVGAGI. CDR3 nucleotides: TGTGCCAGCAGTTACCGGGGACAGTCCTACGAGCAGTACTTC. Translating it yields CASSYRGQSYEQYF.

The sample holds a few counts of this clone. The chain couples TRBV5-1 to TRBJ2-2; the match to TRBD2 covers 10 bases. The CDR3 is 16 residues long. CDR1 is SGHRS and CDR2 is YFSETQ in the germline V gene. V lost 5 bases, J lost 3 bases, and 7 bases stayed unmatched. This chain's CDR3 is CASRPTSGAYTGELFF. CDR3 in DNA: TGCGCCAGCAGGCCAACTAGCGGGGCCTACACCGGGGAGCTGTTTTTT.

This clone turned up a few times. The chain combines TRBV9 with TRBJ1-2, with D hard to call. CDR3 length: 15 residues. CDR1 SGDLS and CDR2 YYNGEE come from the germline V gene. V was trimmed by 0 bases and J by 2 bases, leaving 11 bases between them. The CDR3, as DNA: TGTGCCAGCAGCGTAGGTCCAGACATCAACTATGGCTACACCTTC. Translation gives CASSVGPDINYGYTF.

In this sample, this clone turned up a few times. V gene TRBV7-9 combines with J gene TRBJ1-2; D is unresolved. Trimming left V 2 bases short and J 4 bases short, with 14 bases between. CDR1 is SEHNR, CDR2 FQNEAQ, per germline (reference sequence). The CDR3 runs 15 residues. CDR3 amino acids: CASSLSLAFLYGYTF. The CDR3 DNA follows: TGTGCCAGCAGCTTATCCTTGGCTTTCCTCTATGGCTACACCTTC.

The chain has TRBV5-1 and TRBJ2-3; 8 bases fit TRBD2. Trimming cost V 0 bases and J 4 bases; bases outside gene matches: 7. Germline V gene data show CDR1 as SGHRS and CDR2 as YFSETQ. The CDR3 loop spans 16 amino acids. CDR3 coding DNA: TGCGCCAGCAGCTTGGAGACGGCGGGAGGATCAGATACGCAGTATTTT. It translates to CASSLETAGGSDTQYF.

The chain is built from TRBV19 and TRBJ2-1, with a weak D call TRBD1 (6 bases). The length of the CDR3 is 14 residues. V was shortened by 5 bases and J by 6 bases, with 14 bases between the two germline ends. The germline V gene has CDR1 LNHDA and CDR2 SQIVND (reference sequence). The CDR3 loop is CASSSDRGGNEQFF. For the CDR3, the DNA is TGTGCCAGTAGTTCGGACAGAGGAGGCAATGAGCAGTTCTTC. The complete variable domain, with remaining parts taken from reference TRBV19 and TRBJ2-1, reads DGGITQSPKYLFRKEGQNVTLSCEQNLNHDAMYWYRQDPGQGLRLIYYSQIVNDFQKGDIAEGYSVSREKKESFPLTVTSAQKNPTAFYLCASSSDRGGNEQFFGPGTRLTVL.

The V and J genes are TRBV19 and TRBJ1-2; TRBD1 agrees at 8 bases. This CDR3 is 13 amino acids long. With V trimmed by 8 bases and J by 4 bases, 6 bases remained unmatched. Looked up from germline, CDR1 is LNHDA and CDR2 is SQIVND (reference sequence). The CDR3 region is CASGAGGVYGYTF. CDR3 sequence (DNA): TGTGCCAGTGGGGCAGGGGGCGTCTATGGCTACACCTTC.

This clone was seen a few times. The CDR3 nucleotides read TGTGCCAGCAGCCAATGGTACAACAGGGGACATGAGCAGTTCTTC. Protein product: CASSQWYNRGHEQFF. The chain combines TRBV14 with TRBJ2-1; 7 bases match TRBD1. The CDR3 consists of 15 residues. Germline loops: CDR1 SGHDN, CDR2 FVKESK. The J segment lost 8 bases and the V segment lost 2 bases, leaving 9 bases of the junction unmatched.

This rearrangement joins TRBV10-3 to TRBJ1-1, with 9 bases fitting TRBD1. J lost 1 base, V lost 0 bases, and 6 bases had no gene match. CDR1 ENHRY and CDR2 SYGVKD come from the germline V gene. The CDR3 is 17 amino acids. The CDR3 nucleotides read TGTGCCATCAGTGAGTCGACAGGGGGTCATCCGAACACTGAAGCTTTCTTT. This encodes CAISESTGGHPNTEAFF.

As regards this clone: The identical CDR3 is also encoded by other nucleotide sequences in the sample. This chain connects TRBV5-1 to TRBJ2-7; D not resolved. This CDR3 is 12 amino acids long. Trimming pared 4 bases from V and 4 bases from J, leaving 9 bases between. CDR1 is SGHRS, CDR2 YFSETQ, per germline. The CDR3 spells CASSPRSYEQYF. The DNA for the CDR3 is TGCGCCAGCAGCCCTCGGTCGTACGAGCAGTACTTC.

The CDR3 sequence is CASSFLKDSEAFF. The CDR3, as DNA: TGTGCCAGCAGCTTTCTTAAAGACAGTGAAGCTTTCTTT. The V call is TRBV5-4, the J call TRBJ1-1; the D gene is possibly TRBD1 (5 bases). This CDR3 region has 13 residues. Germline lookup yields CDR1 SGHNT and CDR2 YYREEE (reference sequence). Trimming pared 2 bases from V and 7 bases from J, leaving 12 bases between. Based on the CDR3 plus reference TRBV5-4 and TRBJ1-1, the full variable domain is ETGVTQSPTHLIKTRGQQVTLRCSSQSGHNTVSWYQQALGQGPQFIFQYYREEENGRGNFPPRFSGLQFPNYSSELNVNALELDDSALYLCASSFLKDSEAFFGQGTRLTVV.

A few counts support this clone. J is TRBJ1-1 and V is TRBV6-5, with D uncertain. Trimming shortened V by 2 bases and J by 0 bases, and 4 bases separated the two germline ends. Germline V gene sequence: CDR1 MNHEY, CDR2 SVGAGI. The CDR3 runs 13 residues. In nucleotides, the CDR3 is TGTGCCAGCAGTTACCTTCTGAACACTGAAGCTTTCTTT. Amino acid sequence: CASSYLLNTEAFF.

This clone was observed a handful of times. The J gene is TRBJ2-5, the V gene TRBV14; D remains ambiguous. Germline CDR1 and CDR2: SGHDN and FVKESK. The CDR3 length is 13 residues. Trimming cost V 4 bases and J 1 base, with 7 bases left between them. Written as DNA, the CDR3 is TGTGCCAGCAGCCGGGCCCTCCAAGAGACCCAGTACTTC. Amino acids: CASSRALQETQYF.

The chain uses TRBV6-6 and TRBJ2-2; TRBD1 might be the D (5 bases). Trimming cost V 7 bases and J 1 base, with 10 bases left between them. The CDR3 totals 14 residues. CDR1 and CDR2 from the germline V gene are MNHNY and SVGAGI (reference sequence). The CDR3 loop reads CASTPGQNTGELFF. The DNA of the CDR3 is TGTGCCAGCACCCCTGGACAGAACACCGGGGAGCTGTTTTTT.

This clone was detected a few times. This sequence joins TRBV7-9 and TRBJ1-4; weak D call: TRBD1 (6 bases). Trimming removed 4 bases at V and 7 bases at J, with 10 bases between. CDR3 length: 13 residues. Per germline, CDR1 SEHNR and CDR2 FQNEAQ (reference sequence). CDR3 bases: TGTGCCAGCAGCTCGACAGGATCTGAAAAACTGTTTTTT. The encoded protein is CASSSTGSEKLFF.

V usage is TRBV30 and J usage is TRBJ1-5; a weak D match, TRBD1 (5 bases). Between the trimmed V and J ends, which lost 2 bases and 7 bases, there was a span of 12 bases. There are 13 residues in the CDR3. Germline CDR1 GTSNPN, CDR2 SVGIG (reference sequence). CDR3 protein: CAWSLRDSQPQHF. DNA for the CDR3: TGTGCCTGGAGTCTCCGAGACAGCCAGCCCCAGCATTTT. The variable domain in full, with the rest retrieved from reference TRBV30 and TRBJ1-5, is SQTIHQWPATLVQPVGSPLSLECTVEGTSNPNLYWYRQAAGRGLQLLFYSVGIGQISSEVPQNLSASRPQDRQFILSSKKLLLSDSGFYLCAWSLRDSQPQHFGDGTRLSIL.

CDR3 in amino acids: CASRTGEAEAFF. The CDR3 coding sequence is TGTGCCAGCAGAACAGGGGAGGCTGAAGCTTTCTTT. The chain combines TRBV25-1 with TRBJ1-1, with 7 nucleotides matching TRBD1. The CDR3 has 12 amino acids. With 6 bases clipped from V and 6 bases from J, the junction kept 4 bases outside the gene matches. The germline V gene has CDR1 MGHDK and CDR2 SYGVNS.

This rearrangement joins TRBV2 to TRBJ1-2; 10 bases fit TRBD1. In germline, CDR1 is SNHLY, CDR2 FYNNEI. V trimming: 7 bases; J trimming: 4 bases; junction bases outside the gene matches: 9. The CDR3 length is 15 residues. CDR3 nucleotides: TGTGCCAGCACCGGGACAGGGGTTCCTCGCTATGGCTACACCTTC. Translating it yields CASTGTGVPRYGYTF.

This chain connects TRBV11-2 to TRBJ1-1; D not certain. Germline lookup yields CDR1 SGHAT and CDR2 FQNNGV. The V gene lost 4 bases and the J gene lost 8 bases, with 20 bases spanning the gap. The CDR3 is made up of 15 amino acids. Here the CDR3 reads CASSSISVRRSEAFF. As DNA, the CDR3 is TGTGCCAGCAGCTCCATCTCCGTGAGACGGAGCGAAGCTTTCTTT.